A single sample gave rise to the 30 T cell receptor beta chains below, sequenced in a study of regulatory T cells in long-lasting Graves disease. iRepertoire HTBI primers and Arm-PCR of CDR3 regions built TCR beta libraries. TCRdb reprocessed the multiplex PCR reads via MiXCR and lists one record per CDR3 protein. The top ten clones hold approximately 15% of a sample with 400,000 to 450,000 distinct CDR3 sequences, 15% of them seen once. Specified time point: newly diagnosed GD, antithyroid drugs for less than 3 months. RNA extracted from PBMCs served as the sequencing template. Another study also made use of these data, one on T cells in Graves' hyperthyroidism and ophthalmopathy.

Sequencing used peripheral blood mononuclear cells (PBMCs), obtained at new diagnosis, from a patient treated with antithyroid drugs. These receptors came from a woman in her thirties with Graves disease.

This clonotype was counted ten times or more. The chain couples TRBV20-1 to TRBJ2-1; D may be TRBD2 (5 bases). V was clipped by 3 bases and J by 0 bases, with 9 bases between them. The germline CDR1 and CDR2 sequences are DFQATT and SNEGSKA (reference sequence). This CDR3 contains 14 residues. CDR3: CSAREAPSYNEQFF. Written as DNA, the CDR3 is TGCAGTGCTAGGGAGGCACCCTCCTACAATGAGCAGTTCTTC.

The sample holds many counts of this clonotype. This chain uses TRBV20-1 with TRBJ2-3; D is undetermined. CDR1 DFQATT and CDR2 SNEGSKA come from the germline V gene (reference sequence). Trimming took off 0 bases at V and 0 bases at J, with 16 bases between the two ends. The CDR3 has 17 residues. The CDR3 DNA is TGCAGTGCTAGAGAGAGCGAGCGAAGTTCTAGCACAGATACGCAGTATTTT. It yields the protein CSARESERSSSTDTQYF.

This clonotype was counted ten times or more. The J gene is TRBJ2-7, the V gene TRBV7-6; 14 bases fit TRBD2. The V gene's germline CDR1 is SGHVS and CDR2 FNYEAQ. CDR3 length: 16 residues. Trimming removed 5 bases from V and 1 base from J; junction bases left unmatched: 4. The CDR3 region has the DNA TGTGCCAGCAGCGGGGGACTAGCGGGAGCGTCCTACGAGCAGTACTTC. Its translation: CASSGGLAGASYEQYF.

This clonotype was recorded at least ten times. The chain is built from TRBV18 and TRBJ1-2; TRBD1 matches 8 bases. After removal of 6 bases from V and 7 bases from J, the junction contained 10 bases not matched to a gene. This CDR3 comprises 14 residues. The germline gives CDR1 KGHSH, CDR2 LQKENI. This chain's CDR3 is CASSPGQGGGGYTF. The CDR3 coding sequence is TGTGCCAGCTCGCCCGGACAGGGCGGGGGTGGCTACACCTTC.

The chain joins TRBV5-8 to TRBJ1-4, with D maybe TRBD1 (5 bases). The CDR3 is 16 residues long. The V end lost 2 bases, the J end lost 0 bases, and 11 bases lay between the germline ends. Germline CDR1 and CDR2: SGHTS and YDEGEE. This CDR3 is CASSFQGFATNEKLFF. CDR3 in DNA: TGTGCCAGCAGCTTCCAGGGCTTTGCAACTAATGAAAAACTGTTTTTT.

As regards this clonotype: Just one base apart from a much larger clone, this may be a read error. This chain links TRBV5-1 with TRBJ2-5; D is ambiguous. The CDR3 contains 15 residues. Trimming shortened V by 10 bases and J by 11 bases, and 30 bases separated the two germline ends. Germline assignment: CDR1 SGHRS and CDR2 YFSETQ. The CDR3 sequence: CASLLGTSSYNEQYF. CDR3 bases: TGCGCCTCCCTCCTGGGCACGAGCTCCTACAATGAGCAGTACTTC.

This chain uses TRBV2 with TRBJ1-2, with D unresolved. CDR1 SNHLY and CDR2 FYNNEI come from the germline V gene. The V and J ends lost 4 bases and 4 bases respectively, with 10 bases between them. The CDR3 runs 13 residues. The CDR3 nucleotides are TGTGCCAGCAGTGCCGAGGGAGGCTATGGCTACACCTTC. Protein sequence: CASSAEGGYGYTF. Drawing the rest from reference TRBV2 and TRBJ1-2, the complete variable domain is EPEVTQTPSHQVTQMGQEVILRCVPISNHLYFYWYRQILGQKVEFLVSFYNNEISEKSEIFDDQFSVERPDGSNFTLKIRSTKLEDSAMYFCASSAEGGYGYTFGSGTRLTVV.

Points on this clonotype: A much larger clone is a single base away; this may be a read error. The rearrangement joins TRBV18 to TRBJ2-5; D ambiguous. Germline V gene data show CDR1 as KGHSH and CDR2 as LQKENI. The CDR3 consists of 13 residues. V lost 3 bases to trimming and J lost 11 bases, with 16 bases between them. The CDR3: CASSPGMRNEQYF. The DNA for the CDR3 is TGTGCCAGCTCACCCGGTATGAGGAATGAGCAGTACTTC.

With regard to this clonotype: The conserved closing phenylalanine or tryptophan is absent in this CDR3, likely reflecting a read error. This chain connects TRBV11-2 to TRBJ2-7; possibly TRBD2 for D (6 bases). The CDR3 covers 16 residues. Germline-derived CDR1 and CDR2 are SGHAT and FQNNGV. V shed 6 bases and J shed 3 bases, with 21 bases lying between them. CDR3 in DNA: TGTGCCAGCAGTATATATGCGGGACTCTTAATCTACGAGCAGTACCTC. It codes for CASSIYAGLLIYEQYL.

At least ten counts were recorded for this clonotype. CDR3 nucleotides: TGTGCCAGCAGCCCATCTGGGGTAGGACTGTTTTTT. Its protein is CASSPSGVGLFF. The rearrangement uses TRBV7-9 and TRBJ1-4; no reliable D call. The CDR3 is 12 amino acids. In germline, CDR1 is SEHNR, CDR2 FQNEAQ (reference sequence). V was cut by 5 bases and J by 13 bases, with 14 bases left in between.

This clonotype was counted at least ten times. The CDR3 region is CASSPAREGHNEQFF. Written as DNA, the CDR3 is TGTGCCAGCTCACCGGCCCGGGAGGGCCACAATGAGCAGTTCTTC. This sequence joins TRBV18 and TRBJ2-1; 8 bases map to TRBD2. From germline, CDR1 is KGHSH and CDR2 LQKENI. CDR3 size: 15 residues. Trimming cost V 3 bases and J 5 bases; bases outside gene matches: 6.

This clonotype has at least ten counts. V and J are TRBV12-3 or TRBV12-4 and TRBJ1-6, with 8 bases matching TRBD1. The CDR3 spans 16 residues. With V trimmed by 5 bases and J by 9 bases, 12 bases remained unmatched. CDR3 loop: CASSHRQGIYGSPLHF. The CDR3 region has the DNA TGTGCCAGCAGTCACCGACAGGGGATCTATGGTTCACCCCTCCACTTT.

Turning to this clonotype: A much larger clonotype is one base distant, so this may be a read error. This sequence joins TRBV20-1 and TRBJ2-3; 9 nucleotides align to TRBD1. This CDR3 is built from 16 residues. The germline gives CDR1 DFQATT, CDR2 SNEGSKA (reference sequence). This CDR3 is CSARGGMGQGTGTQYF. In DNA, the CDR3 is TGCAGTGCTAGAGGGGGTATGGGACAGGGCACAGGTACGCAGTATTTT.

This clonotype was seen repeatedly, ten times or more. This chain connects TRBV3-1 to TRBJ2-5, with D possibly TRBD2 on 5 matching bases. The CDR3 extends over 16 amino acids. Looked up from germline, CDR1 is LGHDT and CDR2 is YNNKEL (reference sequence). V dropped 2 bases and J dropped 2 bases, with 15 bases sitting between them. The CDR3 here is CASSQRRAAPQETQYF. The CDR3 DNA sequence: TGTGCCAGCAGCCAACGCCGAGCGGCACCTCAAGAGACCCAGTACTTC.

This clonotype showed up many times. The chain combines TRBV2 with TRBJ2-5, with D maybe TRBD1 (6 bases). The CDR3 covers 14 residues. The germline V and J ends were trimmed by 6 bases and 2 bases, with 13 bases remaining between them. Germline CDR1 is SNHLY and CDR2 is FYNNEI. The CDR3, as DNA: TGTGCCAGCAGAACAGGGAGAGGGCAAGAGACCCAGTACTTC. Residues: CASRTGRGQETQYF.

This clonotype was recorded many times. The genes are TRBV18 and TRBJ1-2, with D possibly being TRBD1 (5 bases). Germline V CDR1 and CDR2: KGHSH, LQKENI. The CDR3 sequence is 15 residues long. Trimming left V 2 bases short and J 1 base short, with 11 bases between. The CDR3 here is CASSPVGLSNYGYTF. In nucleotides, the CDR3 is TGTGCCAGCTCACCAGTGGGGCTAAGTAACTATGGCTACACCTTC.

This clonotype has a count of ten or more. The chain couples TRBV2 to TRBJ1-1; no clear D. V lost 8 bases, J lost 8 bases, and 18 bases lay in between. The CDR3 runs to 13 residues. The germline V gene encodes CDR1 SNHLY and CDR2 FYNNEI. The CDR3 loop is CASGTEARAEAFF. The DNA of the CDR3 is TGTGCCAGCGGAACCGAGGCGAGGGCAGAAGCTTTCTTT.

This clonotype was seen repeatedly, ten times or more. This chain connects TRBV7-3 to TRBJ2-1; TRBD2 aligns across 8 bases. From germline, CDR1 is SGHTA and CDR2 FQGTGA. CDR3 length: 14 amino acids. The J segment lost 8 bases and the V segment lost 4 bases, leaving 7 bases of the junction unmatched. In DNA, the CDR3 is TGTGCCAGCAGCTCGCGGGAGGCGGGTGATGAGCAGTTCTTC. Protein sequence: CASSSREAGDEQFF.

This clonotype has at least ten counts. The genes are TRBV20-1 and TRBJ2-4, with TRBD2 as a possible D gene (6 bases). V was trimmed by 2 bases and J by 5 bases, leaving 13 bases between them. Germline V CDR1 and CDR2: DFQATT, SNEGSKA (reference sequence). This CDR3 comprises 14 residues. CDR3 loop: CSARKGGLENIQYF. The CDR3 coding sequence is TGCAGTGCTAGAAAAGGAGGGTTGGAAAACATTCAGTACTTC.

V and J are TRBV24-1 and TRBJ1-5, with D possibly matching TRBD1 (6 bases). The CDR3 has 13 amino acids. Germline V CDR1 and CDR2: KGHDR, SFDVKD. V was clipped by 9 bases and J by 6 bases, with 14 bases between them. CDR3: CATGAGVGQPQHF. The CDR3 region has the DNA TGTGCCACCGGGGCAGGGGTAGGTCAGCCCCAGCATTTT.

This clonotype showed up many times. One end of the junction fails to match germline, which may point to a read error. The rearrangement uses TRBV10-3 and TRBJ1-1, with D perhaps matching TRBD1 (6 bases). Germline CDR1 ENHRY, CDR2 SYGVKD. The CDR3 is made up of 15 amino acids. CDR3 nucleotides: TGTGCCATCAGTGATCCGGGGGCTATGAATACTGAAGCTTTCTTT. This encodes CAISDPGAMNTEAFF.

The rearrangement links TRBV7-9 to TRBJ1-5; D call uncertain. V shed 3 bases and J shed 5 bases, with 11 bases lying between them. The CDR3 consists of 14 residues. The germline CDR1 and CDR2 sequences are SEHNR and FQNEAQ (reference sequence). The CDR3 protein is CASSFSVGDQPQHF. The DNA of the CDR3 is TGTGCCAGCAGCTTCTCCGTCGGGGATCAGCCCCAGCATTTT.

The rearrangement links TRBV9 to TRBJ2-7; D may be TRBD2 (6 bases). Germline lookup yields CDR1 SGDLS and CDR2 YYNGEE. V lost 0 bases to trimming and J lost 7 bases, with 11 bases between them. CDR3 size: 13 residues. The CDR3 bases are TGTGCCAGCAGCGTAGGCGGGACGGGGGAGCAGTACTTC. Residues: CASSVGGTGEQYF. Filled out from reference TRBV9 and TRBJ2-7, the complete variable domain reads DSGVTQTPKHLITATGQRVTLRCSPRSGDLSVYWYQQSLDQGLQFLIQYYNGEERAKGNILERFSAQQFPDLHSELNLSSLELGDSALYFCASSVGGTGEQYFGPGTRLTVT.

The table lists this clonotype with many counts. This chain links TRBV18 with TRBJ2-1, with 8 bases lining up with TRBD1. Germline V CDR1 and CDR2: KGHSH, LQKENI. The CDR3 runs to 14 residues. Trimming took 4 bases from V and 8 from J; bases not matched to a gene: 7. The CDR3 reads CASSHTDRDDEQFF. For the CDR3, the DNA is TGTGCCAGCTCACATACGGACAGGGATGATGAGCAGTTCTTC.

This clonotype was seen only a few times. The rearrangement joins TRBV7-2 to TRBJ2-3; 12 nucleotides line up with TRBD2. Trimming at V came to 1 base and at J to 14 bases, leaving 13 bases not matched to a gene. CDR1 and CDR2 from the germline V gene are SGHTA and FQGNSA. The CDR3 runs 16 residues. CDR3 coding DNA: TGTGCCAGCAGCTTAGACCGTTCAGGACTAGCGGGGTTTAGGTATTTT. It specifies CASSLDRSGLAGFRYF.

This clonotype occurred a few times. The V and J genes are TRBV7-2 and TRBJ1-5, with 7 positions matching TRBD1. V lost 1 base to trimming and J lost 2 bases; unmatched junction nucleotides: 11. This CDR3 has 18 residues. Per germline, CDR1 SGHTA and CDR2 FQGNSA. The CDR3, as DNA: TGTGCCAGCAGCTTAGGTTTACCAGGGGGTTTTGGCAATCAGCCCCAGCATTTT. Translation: CASSLGLPGGFGNQPQHF. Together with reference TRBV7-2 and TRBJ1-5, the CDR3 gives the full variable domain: GAGVSQSPSNKVTEKGKDVELRCDPISGHTALYWYRQSLGQGLEFLIYFQGNSAPDKSGLPSDRFSAERTGGSVSTLTIQRTQQEDSAVYLCASSLGLPGGFGNQPQHFGDGTRLSIL.

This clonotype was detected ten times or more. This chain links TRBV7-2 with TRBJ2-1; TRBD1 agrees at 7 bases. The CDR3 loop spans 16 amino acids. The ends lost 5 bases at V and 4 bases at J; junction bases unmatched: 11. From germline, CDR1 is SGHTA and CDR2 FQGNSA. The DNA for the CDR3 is TGTGCCAGCAGCCCCACCACAGGGGTGGGTTACAATGAGCAGTTCTTC. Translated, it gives CASSPTTGVGYNEQFF. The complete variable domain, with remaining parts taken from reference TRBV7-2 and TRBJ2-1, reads GAGVSQSPSNKVTEKGKDVELRCDPISGHTALYWYRQSLGQGLEFLIYFQGNSAPDKSGLPSDRFSAERTGGSVSTLTIQRTQQEDSAVYLCASSPTTGVGYNEQFFGPGTRLTVL.

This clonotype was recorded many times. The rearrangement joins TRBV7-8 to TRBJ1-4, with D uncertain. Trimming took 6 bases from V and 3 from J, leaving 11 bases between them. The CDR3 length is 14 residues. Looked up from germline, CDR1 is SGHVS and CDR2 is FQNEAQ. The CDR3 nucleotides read TGTGCCAGCAGTTTACAATCTTCTAATGAAAAACTGTTTTTT. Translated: CASSLQSSNEKLFF. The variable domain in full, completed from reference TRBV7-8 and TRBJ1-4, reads GAGVSQSPRYKVAKRGQDVALRCDPISGHVSLFWYQQALGQGPEFLTYFQNEAQLDKSGLPSDRFFAERPEGSVSTLKIQRTQQEDSAVYLCASSLQSSNEKLFFGSGTQLSVL.

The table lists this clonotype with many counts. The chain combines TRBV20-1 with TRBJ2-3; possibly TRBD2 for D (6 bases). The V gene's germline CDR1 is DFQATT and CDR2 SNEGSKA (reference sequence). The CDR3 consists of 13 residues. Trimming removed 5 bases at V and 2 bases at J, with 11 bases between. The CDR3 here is CSALPGDTDTQYF. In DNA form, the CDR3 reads TGCAGTGCTCTCCCGGGGGACACAGATACGCAGTATTTT.

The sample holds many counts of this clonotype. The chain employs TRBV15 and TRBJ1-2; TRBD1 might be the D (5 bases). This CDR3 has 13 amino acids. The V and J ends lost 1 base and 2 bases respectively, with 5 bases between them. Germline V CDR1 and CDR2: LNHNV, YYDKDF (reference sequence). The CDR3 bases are TGTGCCACCAGCAGAGCAGGGAACTATGGCTACACCTTC. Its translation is CATSRAGNYGYTF.